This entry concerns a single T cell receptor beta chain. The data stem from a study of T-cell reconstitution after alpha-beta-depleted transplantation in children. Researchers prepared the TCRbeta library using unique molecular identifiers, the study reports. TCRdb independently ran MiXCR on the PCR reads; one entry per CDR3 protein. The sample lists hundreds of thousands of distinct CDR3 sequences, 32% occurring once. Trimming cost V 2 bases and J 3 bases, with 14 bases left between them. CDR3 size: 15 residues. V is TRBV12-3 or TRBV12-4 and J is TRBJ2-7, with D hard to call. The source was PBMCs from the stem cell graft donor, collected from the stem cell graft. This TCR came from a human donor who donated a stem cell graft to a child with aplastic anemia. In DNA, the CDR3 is TGTGCCAGCAGTTTACGGGCAGGAGATAACTACGAGCAGTACTTC. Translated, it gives CASSLRAGDNYEQYF.